This T cell receptor beta chain was obtained from a study of T cells after yellow fever vaccination. Study overall: The fractions with low cell numbers were processed using SMART-Seq v4 Ultra Low Input.

TCRdb redid the calling of the 5' RACE reads with MiXCR, one entry per CDR3 protein. The repertoire holds 250,000 or so distinct CDR3 sequences, with about 3.9% as singletons. This clonotype has a count of ten or more. This CDR3 is built from 12 residues. Germline assignment: CDR1 SQVTM and CDR2 ANQGSEA. V was pared by 4 bases and J by 3 bases, with 9 bases between. The input for sequencing was PBMCs, taken 15 days after the yellow fever booster vaccination. This sequence originates from a man between 18 and 35 years old who received the YFV17D yellow fever vaccine. The chain carries TRBV29-1 and TRBJ1-1, with D unresolved. The CDR3 region has the DNA TGCAGCGTTGGAAAGGACTACACTGAAGCTTTCTTT. As protein: CSVGKDYTEAFF. The full variable domain, rest sourced from reference TRBV29-1 and TRBJ1-1, is SAVISQKPSRDICQRGTSLTIQCQVDSQVTMMFWYRQQPGQSLTLIATANQGSEATYESGFVIDKFPISRPNLTFSTLTVSNMSPEDSSIYLCSVGKDYTEAFFGQGTRLTVV.